These T cell receptor beta chains were read from a single sample in a study of blood T cell repertoires in COVID-19. This table comes from immunoSEQ multiplex PCR, and its TCRdb copy is limited to in-frame clones, with some not included. Among 150,000 or so clones listed, around 81% were seen once. Sequencing used peripheral blood. These receptors all come from a man aged 60 to 69 with active or convalescent COVID-19. Each CDR3 is given without its conserved first and last residue. A D gene is named only where the DNA matches it firmly.

d_call: TRBD1; v_call: TRBV4-1; cdr3_aa: ASSQDLMQGATRNQPQH
d_call: NA; v_call: TRBV10-1; cdr3_aa: ASSEFVEGSFEQY
d_call: TRBD1; v_call: TRBV5-1; cdr3_aa: ASSPLDRLETQY
d_call: TRBD1; v_call: TRBV18; cdr3_aa: ASSPRTGSDTEQY
d_call: NA; v_call: TRBV6-5; cdr3_aa: ASSYDPGVSGNTIY
d_call: NA; v_call: TRBV3-1/TRBV3-2; cdr3_aa: ASSQDLALGYT
d_call: TRBD1; v_call: TRBV18; cdr3_aa: ASSPPGQGAPRRIHEQY
d_call: TRBD1; v_call: TRBV6-6; cdr3_aa: ASSTGQGISNQPQH
d_call: NA; v_call: TRBV10-3; cdr3_aa: AISDTGDIQY
d_call: TRBD2; v_call: TRBV12-3/TRBV12-4; cdr3_aa: ASSLNGRETQY
d_call: TRBD2; v_call: TRBV4-2; cdr3_aa: ASSQGLGTSGNYEQY
d_call: TRBD1; v_call: TRBV7-6; cdr3_aa: ASSLAPGQGAIAF
d_call: TRBD2; v_call: TRBV15; cdr3_aa: ATSPGGADEQF
d_call: TRBD1; v_call: TRBV28; cdr3_aa: ASTGQGNSPLH
d_call: NA; v_call: TRBV4-1; cdr3_aa: ASSQISGELF
d_call: NA; v_call: TRBV2; cdr3_aa: ASSENRIEKLF
d_call: NA; v_call: TRBV27; cdr3_aa: ASSFVGGVDGRTQY
d_call: NA; v_call: TRBV3-1/TRBV3-2; cdr3_aa: ASSRGGTISEAF
d_call: TRBD1; v_call: TRBV15; cdr3_aa: ATRSGQPNQPQH
d_call: NA; v_call: TRBV4-2; cdr3_aa: ASSQDQGFYNSPLH
d_call: NA; v_call: TRBV7-8; cdr3_aa: ASSFGSLQSNQPQH
d_call: NA; v_call: TRBV3-1/TRBV3-2; cdr3_aa: ASSQDGQGYSPLH
d_call: TRBD2; v_call: TRBV10-1; cdr3_aa: ASSPGLAGAIEQF
d_call: TRBD2; v_call: TRBV9; cdr3_aa: ASSVALAGVGEQF
d_call: NA; v_call: TRBV11-2; cdr3_aa: ASSLDRSQPQH
d_call: TRBD2; v_call: TRBV18; cdr3_aa: ASSPRTSGVRDTQY
d_call: NA; v_call: TRBV11-2; cdr3_aa: ASSLEAGQRNTIY
d_call: TRBD1; v_call: TRBV24-1; cdr3_aa: ATSEWTGPGTDTQY
d_call: TRBD1; v_call: TRBV18; cdr3_aa: ASSPINRGLFNEQF
d_call: NA; v_call: TRBV13; cdr3_aa: ASSLTGNINSPLH
d_call: TRBD1; v_call: TRBV2; cdr3_aa: ASSPTTGTFYGYT
d_call: TRBD2; v_call: TRBV7-8; cdr3_aa: ASRPRSGGEGGTQY
d_call: NA; v_call: TRBV19; cdr3_aa: ASSPSGGLRSENQPQH
d_call: TRBD1; v_call: TRBV6-5; cdr3_aa: ASSPGTGPARTQY
d_call: TRBD2; v_call: TRBV19; cdr3_aa: ASSELAKGTQY
d_call: NA; v_call: TRBV29-1; cdr3_aa: SVAVGGVNQPQH
d_call: NA; v_call: TRBV27; cdr3_aa: ASSLNSIDEQY
d_call: NA; v_call: TRBV3-1/TRBV3-2; cdr3_aa: ASSQGQGSTGELF
d_call: TRBD1; v_call: TRBV6-4; cdr3_aa: ASRREGQGNNEQF
d_call: TRBD1; v_call: TRBV3-1/TRBV3-2; cdr3_aa: ASSQGTGAGNTIY
d_call: TRBD1; v_call: TRBV11-2; cdr3_aa: ASSRGQGLQETQY
d_call: NA; v_call: TRBV19; cdr3_aa: ASSIGGGTEAF
d_call: TRBD1; v_call: TRBV6-5; cdr3_aa: ASTTGGGYGYT
d_call: NA; v_call: TRBV7-2; cdr3_aa: ASSFPGVRRQTQY
d_call: NA; v_call: TRBV3-1/TRBV3-2; cdr3_aa: ASSLRVGTEAF
d_call: NA; v_call: TRBV19; cdr3_aa: ASSTTTNEKLF
d_call: NA; v_call: TRBV10-3; cdr3_aa: AISVSSGREQY
d_call: TRBD1; v_call: TRBV19; cdr3_aa: ASRDPGQFYGYT
d_call: NA; v_call: TRBV5-6; cdr3_aa: ASSLILNTEAF
d_call: TRBD2; v_call: TRBV9; cdr3_aa: ASSASGGTGELF
d_call: NA; v_call: TRBV18; cdr3_aa: ASSPPMTTGELF
d_call: NA; v_call: TRBV11-2; cdr3_aa: ASSLGQAPIYGYT
d_call: TRBD1; v_call: TRBV2; cdr3_aa: ASTKTGDNYGYT
d_call: NA; v_call: TRBV7-9; cdr3_aa: ASSPPLGAEDTEAF
d_call: TRBD1; v_call: TRBV18; cdr3_aa: ASSPRQGVEAF
d_call: TRBD2; v_call: TRBV10-1; cdr3_aa: ASSEGLAGGDEQF
d_call: TRBD1; v_call: TRBV7-2; cdr3_aa: ASSFSADRGYEQY
d_call: NA; v_call: TRBV2; cdr3_aa: ASRGEAGLGEQY
d_call: NA; v_call: TRBV30; cdr3_aa: AWSVRGVIPGNTIY